This TCR beta chain stems from a study of Ad26.COV2.S vaccination and SARS-CoV-2 variants. Whole-study context: Once, or twice with 56 days between doses, Ad26.COV2.S was given intramuscularly.

Described treatment: some 20 received Ad26.COV2.S at low or high dose, single or two shots; roughly five received placebo; per-sample allocation not given. Day 63 after the first injection of vaccine or placebo was the sampling time. A Boston adult aged 18-55 years was the donor. For this clone: Antigen: not known.

Study-wide points: There was reportedly substantial breadth in spike-specific CD8+ and CD4+ T cell responses after vaccination. Vaccinees displayed broader spike-specific TCR repertoires than placebo recipients.

The protocol was immunoSEQ multiplex PCR, while the TCRdb copy is restricted to in-frame clones and leaves out a portion. This table has 350,000 to 400,000 clones, about 89% appearing once. V dropped 2 bases and J dropped 10 bases, with 12 bases sitting between them. Germline CDR1 GTSNPN, CDR2 SVGIG (reference sequence). The CDR3 extends over 13 amino acids. This sequence was found in a person between 18 and 59 years old who received the Ad26.COV2.S COVID-19 vaccine or a placebo. Sequenced here: peripheral blood, sampled in a trial of Ad26.COV2.S vaccine versus placebo. The chain uses TRBV30 and TRBJ1-6; D possibly corresponds to TRBD1 (6 bases). Here the CDR3 DNA reads TGTGCCTGGAGTCGAGGGGGGGAATCACCCCTCCACTTT. Translation: CAWSRGGESPLHF. Using reference TRBV30 and TRBJ1-6 for the parts outside the CDR3, the full variable domain is SQTIHQWPATLVQPVGSPLSLECTVEGTSNPNLYWYRQAAGRGLQLLFYSVGIGQISSEVPQNLSASRPQDRQFILSSKKLLLSDSGFYLCAWSRGGESPLHFGNGTRLTVT.